This T cell receptor (beta chain) comes out of a study of blood T cell repertoires in COVID-19 (TCRdb year 2020). Broadly, across the study: Samples from collaborators originated in the United States, Italy and Spain and spanned both the acute and convalescent phases of COVID-19. The prospective study material was composed of cDNA or gDNA derived from T cells, B-cell-depleted T cells, or PBMCs. The repertoires were released in a freely available public database meant as a resource for research on the immune response to SARS-CoV-2. HLA class I and class II types, where available, came from metadata supplied by the sample provider rather than from assay-based typing. Samples were obtained from the ongoing ImmuneRACE study (first 160 participants) and from over a thousand subjects provided by 6 global collaborators. Nearly every sample came with metadata listing a de-identified subject ID, COVID-19 status, age in years and sex. Deeply sampled blood TCRbeta repertoires from subjects exposed to, actively infected with, or recovered from COVID-19 were included in the dataset. The full study reports these points: How much clinical and demographic metadata was included differed by source and by participant, and the metadata was provided uncurated.

Whole blood was collected in K2EDTA tubes by collaborating institutions according to the institutions' own protocols. Collaborator samples were shipped for TCRbeta analysis as frozen whole blood, isolated PBMCs, or DNA extracted from either sample type. The immunoSEQ Assay, a bias-controlled multiplex PCR, was used to amplify TCRbeta CDR3 regions from genomic DNA. As for how the authors treated the data: The number of nucleated cells in each sample was estimated from the amplification of reference gene primers within the assay. Sequence reads were collapsed and filtered to measure the absolute abundance of every unique TCRbeta CDR3 rearrangement. For each sample, productive Simpson clonality was calculated as the square root of Simpson's diversity index over productive rearrangements. TCRdb took over this immuneACCESS table, retaining in-frame rearrangements with V and J assigned. Such tables are incomplete; in checked studies, under half of the missing clones stem from an unresolved V gene, and the remainder is unexplained. D and trimming come from the DNA, and the V and J calls and clone size come from that table. The table for this sample lists roughly 100,000 clones; about 86% of them were counted only once. The ten largest account for over 35% of the sample.

As to this clone: Its antigen is not yet known. No clone much larger than this one lies a single base away; base qualities are absent.

The CDR3 runs 14 amino acids, cysteine and phenylalanine included. Left in the record is the CDR3 DNA by itself, 42 bases read in frame from the first base. The germline V gene yields ENHRY for CDR1 and SYGVKD for CDR2. The V and J ends are trimmed by 2 bases and 8 bases, leaving 10 bases between them. The V and J genes are TRBV10-3 and TRBJ1-6; no D gene can be assigned with confidence. This TCR derives from a man older than 75 with acute or convalescent COVID-19. The sample comprised peripheral blood. The CDR3 protein sequence reads: CAISELSGDSPLHF. The DNA sequence is TGTGCCATCAGTGAGCTTAGCGGGGATTCACCCCTCCACTTT.